This T cell receptor (beta chain) was captured by sequencing in a study of shared clonotypes between healthy human individuals. Overall study: Used for every donor were three CD4 naive, three CD4 memory, two CD8 naive and one CD8 memory plate.

Points on this clone: Its antigen remains unidentified.

Whole-study findings and limits: Depth of sequencing was expected to influence donor clonotype sharing. Only blood underwent sampling, and tissue repertoires likely differ.

This table comes from immunoSEQ multiplex PCR, and its TCRdb copy is limited to in-frame clones, with some not included. The table lists some 2,400,000 clones, around 95% of them singletons, with roughly 0.13% in the top ten. This clonotype originated in a man between 18 and 35 years old in good health. The sequencing input was naive CD4+ T cells sorted from blood. Subset described: CD45RA+ positively selected.

CDR3 amino acids: CASRNRGQSDTEAFF. In DNA form, the CDR3 reads TGTGCCAGCAGAAACAGGGGACAATCAGACACTGAAGCTTTCTTT. V and J are TRBV6-5 and TRBJ1-1; 7 nucleotides agree with TRBD1. Germline V gene sequence: CDR1 MNHEY, CDR2 SVGAGI. The trim removed 6 bases at V and 3 bases at J, leaving 10 bases unmatched. This CDR3 spans 15 amino acids.